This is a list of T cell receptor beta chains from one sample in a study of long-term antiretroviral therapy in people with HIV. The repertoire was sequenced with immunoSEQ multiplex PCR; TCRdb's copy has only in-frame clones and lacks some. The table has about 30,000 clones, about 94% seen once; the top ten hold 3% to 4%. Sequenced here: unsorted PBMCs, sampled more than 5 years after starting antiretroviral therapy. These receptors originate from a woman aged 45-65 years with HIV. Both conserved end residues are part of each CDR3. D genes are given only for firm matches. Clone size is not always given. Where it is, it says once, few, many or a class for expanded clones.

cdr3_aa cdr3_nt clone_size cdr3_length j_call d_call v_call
CASSQDREQNTEAFF TGTGCCAGCAGCCAGGACAGGGAACAGAACACTGAAGCTTTCTTT NA 15 TRBJ1-1 TRBD1 TRBV6-8
CASSLDPREMNTEAFF TGTGCCAGCAGCTTGGACCCGAGGGAGATGAACACTGAAGCTTTCTTT NA 16 TRBJ1-1 NA TRBV5-8
CASSDFLQGPNYEQYF TGTGCCAGCAGTGATTTTCTCCAGGGACCCAACTACGAGCAGTACTTC NA 16 TRBJ2-7 NA TRBV6-4
CAWSPGGYPKGDTQYF TGTGCCTGGAGCCCCGGGGGATATCCGAAGGGAGATACGCAGTATTTT NA 16 TRBJ2-3 NA TRBV30
CAWGDFLGTQYF TGTGCCTGGGGGGACTTTTTGGGTACGCAGTATTTT NA 12 TRBJ2-3 NA TRBV30
CASSPRSGAEAFF TGCGCCAGCAGCCCACGGAGCGGGGCAGAAGCTTTCTTT once 13 TRBJ1-1 NA TRBV4-3
CASSYSRMRGDTQYF TGTGCCAGCAGTTACTCGAGAATGAGGGGAGATACGCAGTATTTT once 15 TRBJ2-3 NA TRBV6-5
CASSATSGGYEQYF TGTGCCAGCAGCGCAACTAGCGGGGGCTACGAGCAGTACTTC NA 14 TRBJ2-7 TRBD2 TRBV9
CATSRDHLGAADTQYF TGTGCCACCAGCAGAGACCACCTCGGGGCGGCAGATACGCAGTATTTT NA 16 TRBJ2-3 NA TRBV15
CASSRGPEMNTEAFF TGTGCCAGCAGCCGAGGACCCGAAATGAACACTGAAGCTTTCTTT NA 15 TRBJ1-1 NA TRBV5-4
CASSQETGTYNEQFF TGTGCCAGCAGCCAAGAAACAGGGACCTACAATGAGCAGTTCTTC NA 15 TRBJ2-1 NA TRBV4-2
CASSSRGYTDTQYF TGTGCCAGCAGCTCCAGGGGTTACACAGATACGCAGTATTTT NA 14 TRBJ2-3 NA TRBV11-3
CASSLARRGRGSPLHF TGTGCCAGCAGCTTAGCCCGCAGAGGCCGGGGGTCACCCCTCCACTTT NA 16 TRBJ1-6 NA TRBV7-9
CASSWWGAVSEAFF TGTGCCAGCAGCTGGTGGGGCGCCGTCTCTGAAGCTTTCTTT once 14 TRBJ1-1 NA TRBV5-6
CASSLQGAGYGYTF TGTGCCAGCAGTTTACAAGGGGCTGGGTATGGCTACACCTTC NA 14 TRBJ1-2 NA TRBV28
CASSIAQGLNYGYTF TGTGCCAGTAGTATAGCACAGGGCCTTAACTATGGCTACACCTTC NA 15 TRBJ1-2 NA TRBV19
CASSVSITGTYEQYF TGTGCCAGCAGCGTGTCTATCACAGGGACCTACGAGCAGTACTTC NA 15 TRBJ2-7 NA TRBV9
CAWRLPGTGVLNTEAFF TGTGCCTGGAGGCTCCCCGGGACAGGGGTTTTAAACACTGAAGCTTTCTTT NA 17 TRBJ1-1 TRBD1 TRBV30
CASSSGSNSPLHF TGTGCCAGCAGCTCCGGCTCAAATTCACCCCTCCACTTT few 13 TRBJ1-6 NA TRBV11-3
CASTDQNTEAFF TGTGCCAGCACAGACCAGAACACTGAAGCTTTCTTT few 12 TRBJ1-1 NA TRBV6-5
CASSGGTGGVSGANVLTF TGTGCCAGCAGCGGCGGGACAGGGGGCGTCTCTGGGGCCAACGTCCTGACTTTC NA 18 TRBJ2-6 TRBD1 TRBV5-4
CASSLEPGQGNEQFF TGTGCCAGCAGCTTAGAGCCGGGACAGGGCAATGAGCAGTTCTTC NA 15 TRBJ2-1 TRBD1 TRBV7-6
CASSLVRLASYEQYF TGTGCCAGCAGCTTAGTAAGGCTCGCCTCCTACGAGCAGTACTTC NA 15 TRBJ2-7 NA TRBV7-8
CASSITTSTDTQYF TGCGCCAGCAGCATTACGACCAGCACAGATACGCAGTATTTT NA 14 TRBJ2-3 NA TRBV5-1
CAWSVGGESYGYTF TGTGCCTGGAGTGTGGGAGGAGAGTCCTATGGCTACACCTTC NA 14 TRBJ1-2 NA TRBV30
CASSLRGTAEQYF TGTGCCAGCAGCTTGCGCGGGACAGCCGAGCAGTACTTC NA 13 TRBJ2-7 NA TRBV5-4
CAISYGREDTGELFF TGTGCCATCAGTTATGGCAGGGAGGACACCGGGGAGCTGTTTTTT NA 15 TRBJ2-2 NA TRBV10-3
CASSPTGGAYNSPLHF TGTGCCAGCAGCCCGACAGGGGGAGCCTATAATTCACCCCTCCACTTT NA 16 TRBJ1-6 TRBD1 TRBV7-9
CASSPTGVGGETQYF TGTGCCAGCAGCCCGACAGGGGTGGGTGGAGAGACCCAGTACTTC NA 15 TRBJ2-5 TRBD1 TRBV7-9
CASSFQGRNEKLFF TGTGCCAGCAGCTTTCAGGGTCGAAATGAAAAACTGTTTTTT NA 14 TRBJ1-4 NA TRBV6-5
CASSMRTGGYEQYF TGTGCCAGTAGTATGAGGACAGGGGGTTACGAGCAGTACTTC NA 14 TRBJ2-7 TRBD1 TRBV19
CASSQVGYADGQYF TGTGCCAGCAGCCAAGTGGGATATGCGGACGGGCAGTACTTC NA 14 TRBJ2-7 NA TRBV4-2
CASSVGTNPYEQYF TGTGCCAGCAGCGTAGGCACAAATCCCTACGAGCAGTACTTC NA 14 TRBJ2-7 NA TRBV9
CASSLSGGFGYTF TGTGCCAGCAGCCTTTCAGGGGGCTTTGGCTACACCTTC NA 13 TRBJ1-2 TRBD1 TRBV7-3
CASREVAGNQPQHF TGCGCCAGCCGGGAGGTTGCGGGGAATCAGCCCCAGCATTTT NA 14 TRBJ1-5 NA TRBV5-1
CASSSQGAATEAFF TGTGCCAGCAGCTCGCAGGGGGCGGCCACTGAAGCTTTCTTT NA 14 TRBJ1-1 TRBD1 TRBV7-9
CASSLEGENTEAFF TGTGCCAGCAGCTTAGAAGGGGAGAACACTGAAGCTTTCTTT NA 14 TRBJ1-1 NA TRBV11-3
CASSPGFWGLNTEAFF TGTGCCAGCAGCCCAGGTTTTTGGGGGTTGAACACTGAAGCTTTCTTT NA 16 TRBJ1-1 NA TRBV9
CASSPGTGKNEQFF TGTGCTAGCAGCCCCGGGACAGGGAAAAATGAGCAGTTCTTC NA 14 TRBJ2-1 TRBD1 TRBV7-7
CSVTTGMNTEAFF TGCAGCGTCACGACAGGTATGAACACTGAAGCTTTCTTT NA 13 TRBJ1-1 NA TRBV29-1
CASSHGQGARIYGYTF TGTGCCAGCAGCCACGGACAGGGGGCGCGGATCTATGGCTACACCTTC NA 16 TRBJ1-2 TRBD1 TRBV14
CASSLGRGELFF TGTGCCAGCAGCTTAGGGCGAGGGGAGCTGTTTTTT NA 12 TRBJ2-2 NA TRBV11-2
CASTETTGYSPLHF TGTGCCAGCACCGAAACGACAGGGTATTCACCCCTCCACTTT NA 14 TRBJ1-6 TRBD1 TRBV6-1
CALDSRAGTGDAINYGYTF TGTGCCCTGGACTCCAGAGCCGGGACAGGGGACGCCATTAACTATGGCTACACCTTC NA 19 TRBJ1-2 TRBD1 TRBV30
CASSYFTGSYGYTF TGTGCCAGCAGTTATTTCACAGGGAGCTATGGCTACACCTTC NA 14 TRBJ1-2 NA TRBV6-6
CASSSRTSGVTGELFF TGTGCCAGCAGCTCCAGGACTAGCGGGGTTACCGGGGAGCTGTTTTTT NA 16 TRBJ2-2 TRBD2 TRBV11-3
CASSLNDLGKAFF TGTGCCAGCAGCTTGAACGATCTCGGTAAAGCTTTCTTT NA 13 TRBJ1-1 NA TRBV5-6
CASSLVGLAGFLDTQYF TGTGCCAGCAGCTTGGTCGGACTAGCGGGGTTTCTGGATACGCAGTATTTT NA 17 TRBJ2-3 TRBD2 TRBV5-5
CASSPAPGQGFERSYNEQFF TGTGCCAGTAGCCCAGCGCCCGGACAGGGTTTTGAGCGCTCCTACAATGAGCAGTTCTTC NA 20 TRBJ2-1 TRBD1 TRBV19
CASSLNGGYNEQFF TGTGCCAGCAGCTTAAATGGGGGGTACAATGAGCAGTTCTTC NA 14 TRBJ2-1 NA TRBV7-2
CASSQRFGGAGEQFF TGCGCCAGCAGCCAAAGGTTCGGGGGGGCCGGTGAGCAGTTCTTC NA 15 TRBJ2-1 TRBD2 TRBV4-3
CASTRPSYEQYF TGTGCCAGCACACGGCCGTCCTACGAGCAGTACTTC once 12 TRBJ2-7 NA TRBV6-1
CASSQNRHLSSQAKNIQYF TGTGCCAGCAGCCAGAACAGACACCTCTCCTCTCAGGCCAAAAACATTCAGTACTTC NA 19 TRBJ2-4 NA TRBV5-6
CASSSGPGANEQFF TGCGCCAGCAGCTCGGGTCCCGGGGCGAATGAGCAGTTCTTC NA 14 TRBJ2-1 NA TRBV5-1
CASSPTTDTQYF TGTGCCAGCAGTCCGACCACAGATACGCAGTATTTT NA 12 TRBJ2-3 NA TRBV27